This T cell receptor (beta chain) appears in the sequencing data of a study of blood T cells in healthy people across ages. A second roughly 6 to 12 cycle PCR used barcoded and J-beta primers. TCRdb re-called the 5' RACE reads through MiXCR, storing one row per CDR3 protein. The sample has about 780,000 distinct CDR3 sequences; 20% to 30% are singletons. This clonotype was seen only a few times. The same data also went into a second study, on T cells of mothers and their children. From that second work: Donors comprised three healthy Caucasian mothers plus their six children.

This receptor was obtained from a boy younger than 18 in good health. Sequencing was performed on blood.

The CDR3, as DNA: TGTGCCAGCAGTACGGCGAGGAGCACTAATGAAAAACTGTTTTTT. The encoded protein is CASSTARSTNEKLFF. This chain joins TRBV6-6 and TRBJ1-4; D gene unclear. The CDR3 totals 15 residues. Germline lookup yields CDR1 MNHNY and CDR2 SVGAGI (reference sequence). V was trimmed by 5 bases and J by 2 bases, leaving 12 bases between them.